The following is a T cell receptor (beta chain) sequence with its context. Researchers took RNA transcripts and amplified TCR beta CDR3 regions from them. The authors performed first-round RT-PCR with HTBI primers and then a second-round multiplex PCR. TCRdb reprocessed the multiplex PCR reads with MiXCR, giving one entry per CDR3 protein. The table lists roughly 170,000 distinct CDR3 sequences, 30% to 45% of them singletons. The sample belongs to a study of Graves' ophthalmopathy and Graves' hyperthyroidism. V was trimmed by 5 bases and J by 1 base, leaving 6 bases between them. The CDR3 sequence is 13 residues long. The germline V gene has CDR1 MNHNS and CDR2 SASEGT. PBMCs stemmed from over 9.5 ml of fresh peripheral blood.

The sequenced sample consisted of peripheral blood. The source is a man younger than 40 with Graves' ophthalmopathy. The rearrangement joins TRBV6-1 to TRBJ1-3; D remains unclear. The CDR3 sequence: CASSQGSGNTIYF. The CDR3 nucleotides read TGTGCCAGCAGTCAAGGATCTGGAAACACCATATATTTT.